These 21 T cell receptor beta chains share one sample of origin, sequenced in a study of identical twins. TCRdb itself ran the 5' RACE reads through MiXCR, one entry per CDR3 protein. This repertoire shows approximately 210,000 distinct CDR3 sequences, about 6.7% found once; its top ten account for 13% to 15%. The same sample was also studied in work on T cells expressing NK-cell markers.

The sample consisted of CD8+ T cells sorted from blood. The receptor source for this set is a woman aged 18-35 years in good health.

The rearrangement links TRBV12-3 or TRBV12-4 to TRBJ1-2; TRBD1 agrees at 11 bases. V was pared by 2 bases and J by 5 bases, with 4 bases of the junction left unmatched. The CDR3 extends over 15 amino acids. CDR3 DNA sequence: TGTGCCAGCAGTTTAAGTGGGACAGGGGGGTATGGCTACACCTTC. It translates to CASSLSGTGGYGYTF.

This clonotype was seen only a few times. The rearrangement uses TRBV15 and TRBJ2-1, with a tentative D call TRBD2 (6 bases). In germline, CDR1 is LNHNV, CDR2 YYDKDF (reference sequence). The CDR3 covers 13 residues. Trimming removed 7 bases at V and 5 bases at J, with 12 bases between. Here the CDR3 reads CATKNSGHNEQFF. CDR3 in DNA: TGTGCCACCAAAAATAGCGGTCACAATGAGCAGTTCTTC.

This clonotype was recorded a few times. The gene calls are TRBV12-5 and TRBJ2-1; D possibly corresponds to TRBD2 (5 bases). V was clipped by 0 bases and J by 2 bases, with 14 bases between them. The CDR3 is made up of 17 amino acids. Germline loops: CDR1 LGHNT, CDR2 FRNRAP. The CDR3 protein is CASGLVPLTGTYNEQFF. The CDR3 bases are TGTGCTAGTGGTTTGGTTCCACTGACCGGGACCTACAATGAGCAGTTCTTC.

V and J are TRBV14 and TRBJ2-7; D may be TRBD1 (5 bases). V was pared by 1 base and J by 3 bases, with 13 bases between. The CDR3 runs to 15 residues. Germline lookup yields CDR1 SGHDN and CDR2 FVKESK. The DNA for the CDR3 is TGTGCCAGCAGCCAAGGCCAGGGCAGAGGCTACGAGCAGTACTTC. This codes for CASSQGQGRGYEQYF. Based on the CDR3 plus reference TRBV14 and TRBJ2-7, the full variable domain is EAGVTQFPSHSVIEKGQTVTLRCDPISGHDNLYWYRRVMGKEIKFLLHFVKESKQDESGMPNNRFLAERTGGTYSTLKVQPAELEDSGVYFCASSQGQGRGYEQYFGPGTRLTVT.

The chain carries TRBV19 and TRBJ1-1; D gene uncertain. The length of the CDR3 is 15 residues. Germline V gene data show CDR1 as LNHDA and CDR2 as SQIVND (reference sequence). V lost 1 base and J lost 4, with 13 bases in between. CDR3 DNA sequence: TGTGCCAGTAGTATAGTGGCCACACAGAGCACTGAAGCTTTCTTT. Protein: CASSIVATQSTEAFF.

This clonotype was seen repeatedly, ten times or more. This chain joins TRBV12-3 or TRBV12-4 and TRBJ2-2; D might be TRBD1 or TRBD2, each matching 5 bases. The CDR3 has 12 amino acids. Trimming took 3 bases from V and 7 from J, leaving 6 bases between them. In DNA form, the CDR3 reads TGTGCCAGCAGTTTTGGGGGCGGGGAGCTGTTTTTT. It is translated as CASSFGGGELFF.

This rearrangement joins TRBV2 to TRBJ2-3; D may be TRBD2 (5 bases). Trimming removed 4 bases from V and 2 bases from J, with 16 bases in between. CDR3 length: 16 amino acids. CDR1 and CDR2 from the germline V gene are SNHLY and FYNNEI. CDR3 DNA: TGTGCCAGCAGTGTTTCGAGGGCGACGGCCACAGATACGCAGTATTTT. Its protein product is CASSVSRATATDTQYF.

CDR3 coding DNA: TGCAGCGACGGGGATGGGGATGGCTACACCTTC. Its protein is CSDGDGDGYTF. V and J are TRBV29-1 and TRBJ1-2, with D hard to call. This CDR3 contains 11 residues. With 7 bases removed from V and 6 bases from J, the gap between germline ends came to 12 bases. The germline V gene encodes CDR1 SQVTM and CDR2 ANQGSEA.

A few counts support this clonotype. J is TRBJ2-3 and V is TRBV7-9; the match to TRBD2 covers 12 bases. Germline CDR1 is SEHNR and CDR2 is FQNEAQ (reference sequence). CDR3 length: 17 amino acids. The ends lost 2 bases at V and 0 bases at J; junction bases unmatched: 3. In DNA form, the CDR3 reads TGTGCCAGCAGCTTATCTAGCGGGGGGGGAAGCACAGATACGCAGTATTTT. Residues: CASSLSSGGGSTDTQYF.

This clonotype was detected many times. This chain uses TRBV9 with TRBJ2-1; D remains ambiguous. V lost 0 bases and J lost 4, with 2 bases in between. This CDR3 contains 12 residues. Germline V lookup: CDR1 SGDLS, CDR2 YYNGEE. The CDR3 loop is CASSVDYNEQFF. CDR3 in DNA: TGTGCCAGCAGCGTAGATTACAATGAGCAGTTCTTC.

This clonotype has more than one count but fewer than ten. The rearrangement joins TRBV5-6 to TRBJ1-1; the D gene is possibly TRBD1 (6 bases). Germline V lookup: CDR1 SGHDT, CDR2 YYEEEE. The V end lost 6 bases, the J end lost 0 bases, and 12 bases lay between the germline ends. The CDR3 loop spans 14 amino acids. Here the CDR3 DNA reads TGTGCCAGCACCAGGACAGAATTGAACACTGAAGCTTTCTTT. Residues: CASTRTELNTEAFF.

The table lists this clonotype with a few counts. V and J are TRBV27 and TRBJ1-2; 9 nucleotides agree with TRBD1. V lost 8 bases and J lost 2; bases outside the gene matches: 12. The CDR3 extends over 16 amino acids. Looked up from germline, CDR1 is MNHEY and CDR2 is SMNVEV (reference sequence). This CDR3 reads CASSENAGTGNYGYTF. The CDR3 DNA reads TGTGCCAGCTCTGAAAATGCCGGGACAGGGAACTATGGCTACACCTTC.

DNA for the CDR3: TGTGCCAGCAGCGCCGGGACAGGGGTCTCTTCACCCCTCCACTTT. This codes for CASSAGTGVSSPLHF. The V call is TRBV9, the J call TRBJ1-6, with 10 bases lining up with TRBD1. Germline CDR1 reads SGDLS; CDR2 reads YYNGEE. Trimming took 3 bases from V and 9 from J; bases not matched to a gene: 6. CDR3 size: 15 residues.

The V gene is TRBV7-9, the J gene TRBJ1-2; 8 bases map to TRBD1. The trim removed 8 bases at V and 6 bases at J, leaving 14 bases unmatched. The CDR3 totals 15 residues. Germline CDR1 and CDR2: SEHNR and FQNEAQ (reference sequence). CDR3 DNA: TGTGCCAGCCGAGTCATTCAGGGACAGGAGAATGGCTACACCTTC. Amino acids: CASRVIQGQENGYTF.

The rearrangement links TRBV10-2 to TRBJ2-7, with 7 positions matching TRBD1. The germline gives CDR1 WSHSY, CDR2 SAAADI. The CDR3 length is 14 residues. Germline trimming cut 6 bases from V and 4 bases from J; bases unmatched to any gene: 9. As DNA, the CDR3 is TGCGCCAGCAGCTTAGGACAGGCCCCGTACGAGCAGTACTTC. Protein product: CASSLGQAPYEQYF.

This clonotype has more than one count but fewer than ten. The J gene is TRBJ2-5, the V gene TRBV6-5; D possibly matches TRBD1 or TRBD2 (5 bases each). The CDR3 sequence is 16 residues long. Germline V lookup: CDR1 MNHEY, CDR2 SVGAGI. The V and J ends lost 4 bases and 0 bases respectively, with 15 bases between them. CDR3 bases: TGTGCCAGCAGTTCGAGACGGGACCGGTACCAAGAGACCCAGTACTTC. This translates into CASSSRRDRYQETQYF.

This clonotype was found many times. This chain joins TRBV5-6 and TRBJ2-2; D is uncertain. Germline V gene lookup returns CDR1 SGHDT and CDR2 YYEEEE. Between the trimmed V and J ends, which lost 4 bases and 5 bases, there was a span of 6 bases. The CDR3 sequence is 12 residues long. The CDR3 reads CASSETTGELFF. The CDR3 DNA follows: TGTGCCAGCAGCGAAACTACCGGGGAGCTGTTTTTT.

The gene calls are TRBV29-1 and TRBJ1-2; D perhaps matches TRBD1 (6 bases). The CDR3 covers 15 residues. Germline V gene lookup returns CDR1 SQVTM and CDR2 ANQGSEA. V was cut by 0 bases and J by 4 bases, with 15 bases left in between. The CDR3 region has the DNA TGCAGCGTTGAAGATCAACCAGGGGACCTCTATGGCTACACCTTC. The encoded protein is CSVEDQPGDLYGYTF.

This clonotype was recorded many times. The DNA of the CDR3 is TGTGCCAGCAGCTTAGCAGGGCTCGAGCAGTACTTC. Its protein is CASSLAGLEQYF. This chain links TRBV7-9 with TRBJ2-7; D unresolved. The V end was cut by 0 bases, the J end by 6 bases, with 6 bases between. Germline V gives CDR1 SEHNR, CDR2 FQNEAQ (reference sequence). The CDR3 spans 12 residues.

The V call is TRBV18, the J call TRBJ1-6; no reliable D call. This CDR3 region has 13 residues. Germline V lookup: CDR1 KGHSH, CDR2 LQKENI. Trimming left V 0 bases short and J 9 bases short, with 6 bases between. CDR3 in amino acids: CASSPPEGSPLHF. CDR3 coding DNA: TGTGCCAGCTCACCACCGGAGGGTTCACCCCTCCACTTT. Full variable domain (missing parts from reference TRBV18 and TRBJ1-6): NAGVMQNPRHLVRRRGQEARLRCSPMKGHSHVYWYRQLPEEGLKFMVYLQKENIIDESGMPKERFSAEFPKEGPSILRIQQVVRGDSAAYFCASSPPEGSPLHFGNGTRLTVT.

V is TRBV10-3 and J is TRBJ1-1; D is perhaps TRBD1 (6 bases). Germline V gives CDR1 ENHRY, CDR2 SYGVKD. The CDR3 sequence is 15 residues long. Trimming took off 7 bases at V and 0 bases at J, with 15 bases between the two ends. The CDR3 DNA sequence: TGTGCCATCACCCCTTCGACAGGTATGAACACTGAAGCTTTCTTT. Translation: CAITPSTGMNTEAFF.